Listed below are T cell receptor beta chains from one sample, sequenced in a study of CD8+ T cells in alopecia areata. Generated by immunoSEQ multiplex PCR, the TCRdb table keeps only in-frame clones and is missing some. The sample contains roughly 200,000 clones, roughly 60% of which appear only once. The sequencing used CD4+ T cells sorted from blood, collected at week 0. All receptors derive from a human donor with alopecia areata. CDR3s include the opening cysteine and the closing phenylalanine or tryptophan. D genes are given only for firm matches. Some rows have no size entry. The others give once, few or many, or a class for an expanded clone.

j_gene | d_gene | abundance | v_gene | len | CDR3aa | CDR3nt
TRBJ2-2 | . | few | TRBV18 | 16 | CASSPLAGGETGELFF | TGTGCCAGCTCACCCCTTGCCGGGGGCGAAACCGGGGAGCTGTTTTTT
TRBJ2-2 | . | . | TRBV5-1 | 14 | CASSLEGRTGELFF | TGCGCCAGCAGCTTGGAAGGACGGACCGGGGAGCTGTTTTTT
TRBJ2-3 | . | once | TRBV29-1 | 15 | CSVLQGGGSTDTQYF | TGCAGCGTCCTACAGGGCGGAGGTAGCACAGATACGCAGTATTTT
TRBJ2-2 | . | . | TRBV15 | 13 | CATSRDRTGELFF | TGTGCCACCAGCAGAGATAGGACCGGGGAGCTGTTTTTT
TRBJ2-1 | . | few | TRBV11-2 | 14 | CASSLGLRDNEQFF | TGTGCCAGCAGCTTAGGGCTTCGTGACAATGAGCAGTTCTTC
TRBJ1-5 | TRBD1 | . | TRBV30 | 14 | CALRTGGSNQPQHF | TGTGCCTTGCGGACAGGGGGGAGCAATCAGCCCCAGCATTTT
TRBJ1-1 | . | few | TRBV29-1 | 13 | CSVLSATNTEAFF | TGCAGCGTTCTCTCCGCAACGAACACTGAAGCTTTCTTT
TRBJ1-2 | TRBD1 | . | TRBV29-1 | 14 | CSVDLDRGVYGYTF | TGCAGCGTTGACCTGGACAGGGGCGTCTATGGCTACACCTTC
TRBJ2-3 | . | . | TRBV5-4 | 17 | CASSLDLLAGPTDTQYF | TGTGCCAGCAGCTTGGATCTCTTGGCTGGCCCGACAGATACGCAGTATTTT
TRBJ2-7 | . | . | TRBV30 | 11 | CAWSAGGEQYF | TGTGCCTGGAGTGCAGGGGGGGAGCAGTACTTC
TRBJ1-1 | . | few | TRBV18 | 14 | CASSPKDKNTEAFF | TGTGCCAGCTCACCGAAGGACAAGAACACTGAAGCTTTCTTT
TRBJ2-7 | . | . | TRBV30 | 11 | CALGQRDEQYF | TGTGCCCTCGGACAGAGGGACGAGCAGTACTTC
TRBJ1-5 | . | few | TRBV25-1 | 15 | CASSPRLGDNQPQHF | TGTGCCAGCAGTCCCCGTTTGGGAGACAATCAGCCCCAGCATTTT
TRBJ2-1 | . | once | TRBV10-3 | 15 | CAISAPGAMGNEQFF | TGTGCCATCAGTGCTCCGGGGGCGATGGGCAATGAGCAGTTCTTC
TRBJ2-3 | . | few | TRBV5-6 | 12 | CASSPGFSTQYF | TGTGCCAGCAGCCCGGGGTTTAGCACGCAGTATTTT
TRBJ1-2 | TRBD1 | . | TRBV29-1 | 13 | CSVEPPGQPKPIF | TGCAGCGTCGAACCGCCGGGACAGCCAAAACCTATCTTC
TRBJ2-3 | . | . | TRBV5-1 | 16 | CASSLGAGGTTDTQYF | TGCGCCAGCAGCTTGGGGGCTGGGGGGACCACAGATACGCAGTATTTT